This entry lists 30 T cell receptor beta chains sequenced from one sample in a study of patients and donors after allogeneic stem cell transplantation. A single record per CDR3 protein comes from TCRdb applying MiXCR to the RT-PCR reads. The data show about 90,000 distinct CDR3 sequences, around 49% seen once. Source material: blood, either unsorted or a sorted T cell fraction (not recorded which). Receptor source: a human donor who was either an allogeneic HSCT recipient or a stem cell or donor lymphocyte infusion donor (not recorded which). It is not recorded whose cells these are; they may come from a transplant donor.

The J gene is TRBJ1-2, the V gene TRBV5-1, with TRBD1 as a possible D gene (6 bases). The V and J ends lost 0 bases and 6 bases respectively, with 9 bases between them. The CDR3 sequence is 13 residues long. CDR1 is SGHRS and CDR2 is YFSETQ in the germline V gene. The CDR3 nucleotides are TGCGCCAGCAGCTTGGGACAGGAGCATGGCTACACCTTC. Translation gives CASSLGQEHGYTF. Combining the CDR3 with reference TRBV5-1 and TRBJ1-2 gives the whole variable domain KAGVTQTPRYLIKTRGQQVTLSCSPISGHRSVSWYQQTPGQGLQFLFEYFSETQRNKGNFPGRFSGRQFSNSRSEMNVSTLELGDSALYLCASSLGQEHGYTFGSGTRLTVV.

This clonotype was seen a handful of times. V gene TRBV4-3 combines with J gene TRBJ1-1; D remains ambiguous. CDR3 length equals 16 residues. V was cut by 0 bases and J by 3 bases, with 14 bases left in between. Germline CDR1 reads LGHNA; CDR2 reads YSLEER. DNA for the CDR3: TGCGCCAGCAGCCAAGATGGCCTCTACGGGGACACTGAAGCTTTCTTT. Its translation is CASSQDGLYGDTEAFF.

The gene calls are TRBV6-2 or TRBV6-3 and TRBJ1-5; D gene unclear. Deletions cut 5 bases from V and 5 bases from J, with 16 bases between. This CDR3 region has 15 residues. CDR1 MNHEY and CDR2 SVGEGT come from the germline V gene. This CDR3 is CASSPPRTRYQPQHF. The CDR3 DNA reads TGTGCCAGCAGTCCCCCCCGGACTCGGTATCAGCCCCAGCATTTT.

A few counts support this clonotype. V and J are TRBV7-9 and TRBJ1-1; no reliable D call. The CDR3 length is 14 residues. In germline, CDR1 is SEHNR, CDR2 FQNEAQ (reference sequence). V was clipped by 3 bases and J by 6 bases, with 14 bases between them. CDR3 amino acids: CASSLGRSGAEAFF. The DNA for the CDR3 is TGTGCCAGCAGCTTGGGCAGGTCTGGCGCTGAAGCTTTCTTT.

The V gene is TRBV20-1, the J gene TRBJ1-3; D is uncertain. The V end lost 0 bases, the J end lost 0 bases, and 12 bases lay between the germline ends. In germline, CDR1 is DFQATT, CDR2 SNEGSKA (reference sequence). The CDR3 consists of 16 residues. CDR3 region: CSARDREGYSGNTIYF. The CDR3 nucleotides read TGCAGTGCTAGAGATCGTGAGGGTTACTCTGGAAACACCATATATTTT.

V gene TRBV4-3 combines with J gene TRBJ1-4; D is unresolved. CDR1 and CDR2 (germline): LGHNA, YSLEER. This CDR3 is built from 16 residues. V lost 0 bases, J lost 4 bases, and 12 bases lay in between. CDR3 in amino acids: CASSQEEAPGNEKLFF. CDR3 sequence (DNA): TGCGCCAGCAGCCAAGAGGAGGCCCCGGGTAATGAAAAACTGTTTTTT.

J is TRBJ1-2 and V is TRBV19; D not resolved. The CDR3 has 15 amino acids. V was cut by 3 bases and J by 5 bases, with 16 bases left in between. CDR1 and CDR2 (germline): LNHDA, SQIVND (reference sequence). The DNA of the CDR3 is TGTGCCAGTAGTATTGAGGCCGCCGAGCGATATGGCTACACCTTC. It is translated as CASSIEAAERYGYTF.

This clonotype was observed a handful of times. V is TRBV28 and J is TRBJ1-6, with 9 positions matching TRBD1. The CDR3 extends over 16 amino acids. CDR1 and CDR2 (germline): MDHEN, SYDVKM. The V gene end was trimmed by 6 bases and the J gene end by 0 bases; junction bases not matched to a gene: 3. The CDR3 reads CASRDRGSSYNSPLHF. The CDR3 DNA follows: TGTGCCAGCAGAGACAGGGGGAGCTCCTATAATTCACCCCTCCACTTT.

The chain carries TRBV20-1 and TRBJ2-4; a weak D match, TRBD2 (6 bases). CDR1 and CDR2 (germline): DFQATT, SNEGSKA (reference sequence). The ends were cut back, 2 bases at V and 2 bases at J, with 13 bases in the middle. The CDR3 spans 15 residues. The CDR3 coding sequence is TGCAGTGCTAGACTTCATGGAGGGCCCAAAAACATTCAGTACTTC. Encoded protein: CSARLHGGPKNIQYF.

The V and J genes are TRBV12-3 or TRBV12-4 and TRBJ2-3; D remains unclear. Trimming stripped 5 bases from V and 5 bases from J, with 8 bases between. This CDR3 has 12 amino acids. This CDR3 reads CASSPYQDTQYF. CDR3 nucleotides: TGTGCCAGCAGTCCGTATCAAGATACGCAGTATTTT.

This clonotype was observed a few times. The V call is TRBV3-1, the J call TRBJ1-2; the D gene is possibly TRBD1 (5 bases). Germline V gene data show CDR1 as LGHDT and CDR2 as YNNKEL (reference sequence). This CDR3 spans 16 amino acids. The V and J ends lost 0 bases and 1 base respectively, with 12 bases between them. CDR3 in amino acids: CASSQDLGASNYGYTF. CDR3 DNA: TGTGCCAGCAGCCAAGATCTAGGGGCGAGTAACTATGGCTACACCTTC.

This chain connects TRBV7-9 to TRBJ2-7; 12 nucleotides agree with TRBD1. Germline CDR1 is SEHNR and CDR2 is FQNEAQ (reference sequence). Losses at the gene ends were 2 bases for V and 5 bases for J; bases not matched to a gene: 7. This CDR3 is 16 amino acids long. CDR3 in DNA: TGTGCCAGCAGCTTATTGGGGGACAGGGGGCGCGACGAGCAGTACTTC. This encodes CASSLLGDRGRDEQYF.

The chain employs TRBV12-3 or TRBV12-4 and TRBJ2-2, with D uncertain. The CDR3 is 11 residues long. V was clipped by 6 bases and J by 7 bases, with 6 bases between them. CDR3 sequence: CASRFHGELFF. CDR3 in DNA: TGTGCCAGCAGGTTCCACGGGGAGCTGTTTTTT.

This chain connects TRBV7-2 to TRBJ1-2; 8 bases fit TRBD1. CDR3 length: 15 amino acids. Germline V gives CDR1 SGHTA, CDR2 FQGNSA. Unmatched junction bases numbered 6, after V lost 5 bases and J lost 1 base. The CDR3 loop reads CASSPGQGINYGYTF. CDR3 in DNA: TGTGCCAGCAGCCCCGGACAGGGAATTAACTATGGCTACACCTTC.

CDR3 region: CASGLTRDSQGTGDSPLHF. CDR3 DNA sequence: TGTGCTAGTGGTTTGACCCGGGACAGCCAAGGGACCGGGGATTCACCCCTCCACTTT. The chain combines TRBV12-5 with TRBJ1-6, with 7 bases matching TRBD1. The trim removed 2 bases at V and 8 bases at J, leaving 18 bases unmatched. CDR1 is LGHNT and CDR2 is FRNRAP in the germline V gene. The CDR3 consists of 19 residues.

The J gene is TRBJ1-2, the V gene TRBV6-5; 10 nucleotides align to TRBD1. The CDR3 covers 16 residues. V lost 1 base and J lost 5; bases outside the gene matches: 7. Germline CDR1 and CDR2: MNHEY and SVGAGI. The CDR3 DNA is TGTGCCAGCAGTTACTGGGCGACAGGGGGCGAGTATGGCTACACCTTC. Its protein is CASSYWATGGEYGYTF.

This clonotype turned up a few times. The genes are TRBV29-1 and TRBJ1-4; 11 nucleotides agree with TRBD1. The trim removed 3 bases at V and 12 bases at J, leaving 3 bases unmatched. Germline V lookup: CDR1 SQVTM, CDR2 ANQGSEA. CDR3 length equals 12 residues. CDR3 nucleotides: TGCAGCGTTGATGGGACAGGGGGTGAACTGTTTTTT. Translated, it gives CSVDGTGGELFF.

This clonotype was counted a few times. The chain uses TRBV5-1 and TRBJ1-2; D uncertain. This CDR3 comprises 14 residues. Germline CDR1 and CDR2: SGHRS and YFSETQ. Trimming pared 4 bases from V and 0 bases from J, leaving 10 bases between. CDR3 coding DNA: TGCGCCAGCAGCGATGGGTCACCTAACTATGGCTACACCTTC. Encoded protein: CASSDGSPNYGYTF.

The genes are TRBV6-5 and TRBJ2-1, with a weak D call TRBD1 (6 bases). Germline V gene lookup returns CDR1 MNHEY and CDR2 SVGAGI. The CDR3 loop spans 17 amino acids. Trimming took 2 bases from V and 6 from J, leaving 20 bases between them. CDR3 nucleotide sequence: TGTGCCAGCAGTTACCTCAGGGGCGCGACACCCAGCAATGAGCAGTTCTTC. It encodes CASSYLRGATPSNEQFF.

V usage is TRBV14 and J usage is TRBJ1-1; 9 bases are a match to TRBD1. The V segment lost 0 bases and the J segment 4 bases; nucleotides outside the gene matches: 9. Germline V CDR1 and CDR2: SGHDN, FVKESK. The CDR3 has 17 amino acids. CDR3 sequence: CASSQERQGGFSTEAFF. The DNA of the CDR3 is TGTGCCAGCAGCCAAGAAAGACAGGGGGGATTTAGCACTGAAGCTTTCTTT.

This clonotype was detected only a few times. This chain links TRBV7-2 with TRBJ1-5; D is undetermined. CDR1 and CDR2 (germline): SGHTA, FQGNSA. V was cut by 1 base and J by 5 bases, with 9 bases left in between. The CDR3 length is 14 residues. The CDR3 is CASSLVADYQPQHF. In nucleotides, the CDR3 is TGTGCCAGCAGCTTAGTGGCAGACTATCAGCCCCAGCATTTT. The whole variable domain, filled in from reference TRBV7-2 and TRBJ1-5, reads GAGVSQSPSNKVTEKGKDVELRCDPISGHTALYWYRQSLGQGLEFLIYFQGNSAPDKSGLPSDRFSAERTGGSVSTLTIQRTQQEDSAVYLCASSLVADYQPQHFGDGTRLSIL.

The V gene is TRBV7-8, the J gene TRBJ1-4; no clear D gene. V was shortened by 2 bases and J by 2 bases, with 6 bases between the two germline ends. The CDR3 runs to 14 residues. Per the germline V gene, CDR1 is SGHVS and CDR2 is FQNEAQ. Here the CDR3 reads CASSLRDTNEKLFF. CDR3 DNA: TGTGCCAGCAGCTTACGAGATACTAATGAAAAACTGTTTTTT.

This clonotype was recorded a few times. This chain joins TRBV20-1 and TRBJ1-4, with D perhaps TRBD1 (6 bases). The CDR3 runs to 13 residues. Germline CDR1 reads DFQATT; CDR2 reads SNEGSKA (reference sequence). V was pared by 6 bases and J by 6 bases, with 14 bases between. CDR3: CSAAGARDEKLFF. Here the CDR3 DNA reads TGCAGTGCAGCGGGGGCTCGAGATGAAAAACTGTTTTTT.

V is TRBV27 and J is TRBJ1-1, with D tentatively TRBD1 (6 bases). Trimming took 3 bases from V and 5 from J, leaving 16 bases between them. Germline V lookup: CDR1 MNHEY, CDR2 SMNVEV (reference sequence). The CDR3 length is 15 residues. This CDR3 reads CASSFLGGARTEAFF. DNA for the CDR3: TGTGCCAGCAGTTTCTTGGGGGGCGCCCGGACTGAAGCTTTCTTT.

This sequence joins TRBV6-2 or TRBV6-3 and TRBJ2-2; TRBD1 matches 7 bases. V was clipped by 7 bases and J by 4 bases; unmatched bases: 9. Germline CDR1 and CDR2: MNHEY and SVGEGT. This CDR3 has 15 residues. CDR3 sequence (DNA): TGTGCCAGCACCCCACCAACAGGGGCCACCGGGGAGCTGTTTTTT. It encodes CASTPPTGATGELFF.

The chain recombines TRBV12-3 or TRBV12-4 with TRBJ1-4; no clear D gene. The V gene lost 1 base and the J gene lost 14 bases, with 14 bases spanning the gap. This CDR3 spans 13 amino acids. In DNA form, the CDR3 reads TGTGCCAGCAGTTTAGTTACCGGCAACGGCCTGTTTTTT. Residues: CASSLVTGNGLFF.

There are a few counts of this clonotype. The chain couples TRBV30 to TRBJ1-2, with D unclear. V lost 3 bases and J 8 bases, leaving 10 bases between the germline ends. The germline V gene encodes CDR1 GTSNPN and CDR2 SVGIG (reference sequence). The CDR3 is made up of 11 amino acids. CDR3 protein: CAWSAVIGYTF. CDR3 bases: TGTGCCTGGAGCGCCGTAATAGGCTACACCTTC.

The chain is built from TRBV12-3 or TRBV12-4 and TRBJ1-4, with a possible D match to TRBD1 (6 bases). The CDR3 covers 14 residues. Trimming pared 5 bases from V and 7 bases from J, leaving 14 bases between. Here the CDR3 DNA reads TGTGCCAGCAGTACAAGACAGGTTCCTGAAAAACTGTTTTTT. Residues: CASSTRQVPEKLFF.

The CDR3 sequence: CASSRSYGYTF. In nucleotides, the CDR3 is TGTGCCAGCAGTAGAAGCTATGGCTACACCTTC. V gene TRBV3-1 combines with J gene TRBJ1-2, with D hard to call. The CDR3 has 11 amino acids. V lost 6 bases and J lost 4, with 6 bases in between. The germline CDR1 and CDR2 sequences are LGHDT and YNNKEL (reference sequence).

Written as DNA, the CDR3 is TGTGCCAGCAGTCAATTTAACTATGGCTACACCTTC. Translation: CASSQFNYGYTF. The chain has TRBV6-5 and TRBJ1-2, with D unclear. Germline V gene lookup returns CDR1 MNHEY and CDR2 SVGAGI. CDR3 length: 12 amino acids. Trimming pared 5 bases from V and 1 base from J, leaving 5 bases between.